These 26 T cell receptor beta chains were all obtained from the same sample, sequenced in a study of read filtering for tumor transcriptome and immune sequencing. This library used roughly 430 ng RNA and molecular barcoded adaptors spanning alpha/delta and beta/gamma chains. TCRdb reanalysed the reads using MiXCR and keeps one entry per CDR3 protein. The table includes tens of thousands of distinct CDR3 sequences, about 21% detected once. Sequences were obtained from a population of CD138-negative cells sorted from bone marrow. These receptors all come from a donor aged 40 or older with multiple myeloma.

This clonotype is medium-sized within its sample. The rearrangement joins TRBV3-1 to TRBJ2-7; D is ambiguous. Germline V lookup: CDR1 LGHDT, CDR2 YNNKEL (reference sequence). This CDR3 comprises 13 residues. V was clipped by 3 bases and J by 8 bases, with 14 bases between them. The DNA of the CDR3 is TGTGCCAGCAGCCACTGGCCCCACTTGAAGCAGTACTTC. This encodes CASSHWPHLKQYF.

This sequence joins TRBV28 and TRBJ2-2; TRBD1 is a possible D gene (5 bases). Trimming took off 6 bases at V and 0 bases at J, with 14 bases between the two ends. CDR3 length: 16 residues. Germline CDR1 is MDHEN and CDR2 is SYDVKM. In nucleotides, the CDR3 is TGTGCCAGCAGCAGGGTCCACCCTGCGAACACCGGGGAGCTGTTTTTT. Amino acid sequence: CASSRVHPANTGELFF. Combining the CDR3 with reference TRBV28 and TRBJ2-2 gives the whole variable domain DVKVTQSSRYLVKRTGEKVFLECVQDMDHENMFWYRQDPGLGLRLIYFSYDVKMKEKGDIPEGYSVSREKKERFSLILESASTNQTSMYLCASSRVHPANTGELFFGEGSRLTVL.

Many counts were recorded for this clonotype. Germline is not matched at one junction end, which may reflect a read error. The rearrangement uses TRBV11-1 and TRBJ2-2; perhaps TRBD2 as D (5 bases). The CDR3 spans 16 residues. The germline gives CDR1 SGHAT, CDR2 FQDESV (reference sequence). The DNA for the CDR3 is TGTGCTAGCAGCTGGCCGAGGGCGGTTGATACCGGGGAGCTGTTTTTT. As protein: CASSWPRAVDTGELFF.

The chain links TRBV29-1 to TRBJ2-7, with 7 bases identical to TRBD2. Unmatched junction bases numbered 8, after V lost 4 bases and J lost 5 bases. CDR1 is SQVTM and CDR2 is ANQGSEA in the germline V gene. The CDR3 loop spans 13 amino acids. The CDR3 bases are TGCAGCGTTGGGGGGGGGGGGTCCCACGAGCAGTACTTC. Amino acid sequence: CSVGGGGSHEQYF.

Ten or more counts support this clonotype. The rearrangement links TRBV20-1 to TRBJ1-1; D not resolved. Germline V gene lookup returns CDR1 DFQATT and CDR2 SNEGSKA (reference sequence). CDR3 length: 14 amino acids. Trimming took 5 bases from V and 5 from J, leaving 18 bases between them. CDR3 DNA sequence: TGCAGTGCTCCCCAAGGGAGCGGCCCGACTGAAGCTTTCTTT. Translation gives CSAPQGSGPTEAFF.

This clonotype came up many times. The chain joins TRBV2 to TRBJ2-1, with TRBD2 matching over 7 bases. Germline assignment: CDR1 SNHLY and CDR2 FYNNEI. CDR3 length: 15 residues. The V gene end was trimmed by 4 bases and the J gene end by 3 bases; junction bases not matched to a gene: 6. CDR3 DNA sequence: TGTGCCAGCAGTGTCGGGCGGGAGAGCTACAATGAGCAGTTCTTC. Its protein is CASSVGRESYNEQFF.

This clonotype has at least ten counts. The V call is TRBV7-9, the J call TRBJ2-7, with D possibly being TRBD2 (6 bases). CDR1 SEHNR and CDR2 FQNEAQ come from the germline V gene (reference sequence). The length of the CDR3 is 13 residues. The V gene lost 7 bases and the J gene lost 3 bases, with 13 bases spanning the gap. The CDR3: CASNSGGDYEQYF. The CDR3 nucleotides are TGTGCCAGCAACTCCGGAGGGGACTACGAGCAGTACTTC.

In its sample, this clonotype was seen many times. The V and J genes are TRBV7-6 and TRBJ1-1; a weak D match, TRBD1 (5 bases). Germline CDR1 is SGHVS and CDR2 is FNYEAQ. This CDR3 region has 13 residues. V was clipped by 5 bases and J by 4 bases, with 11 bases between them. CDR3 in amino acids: CASSLARVTEAFF. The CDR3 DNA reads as TGTGCCAGCAGCCTTGCCAGGGTCACTGAAGCTTTCTTT.

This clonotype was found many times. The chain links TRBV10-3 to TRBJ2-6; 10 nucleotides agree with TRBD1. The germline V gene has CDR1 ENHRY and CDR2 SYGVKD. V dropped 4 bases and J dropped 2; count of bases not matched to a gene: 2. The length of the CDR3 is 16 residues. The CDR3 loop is CAISGQGATGANVLTF. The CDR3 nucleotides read TGTGCCATCAGTGGACAGGGGGCTACTGGGGCCAACGTCCTGACTTTC.

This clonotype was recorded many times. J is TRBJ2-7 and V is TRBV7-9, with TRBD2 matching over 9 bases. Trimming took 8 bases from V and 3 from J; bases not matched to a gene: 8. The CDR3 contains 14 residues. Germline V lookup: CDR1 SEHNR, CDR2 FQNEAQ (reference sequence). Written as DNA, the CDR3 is TGTGCCAGCGCGCCGGGCGGGGGGGGCTACGAGCAGTACTTC. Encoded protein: CASAPGGGGYEQYF. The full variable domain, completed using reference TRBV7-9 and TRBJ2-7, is DTGVSQNPRHKITKRGQNVTFRCDPISEHNRLYWYRQTLGQGPEFLTYFQNEAQLEKSRLLSDRFSAERPKGSFSTLEIQRTEQGDSAMYLCASAPGGGGYEQYFGPGTRLTVT.

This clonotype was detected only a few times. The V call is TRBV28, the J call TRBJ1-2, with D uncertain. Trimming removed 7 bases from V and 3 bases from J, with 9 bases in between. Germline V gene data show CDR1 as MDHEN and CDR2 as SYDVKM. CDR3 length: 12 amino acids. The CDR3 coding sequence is TGTGCCAGCAACGAAAGAGACTATGGCTACACCTTC. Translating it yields CASNERDYGYTF.

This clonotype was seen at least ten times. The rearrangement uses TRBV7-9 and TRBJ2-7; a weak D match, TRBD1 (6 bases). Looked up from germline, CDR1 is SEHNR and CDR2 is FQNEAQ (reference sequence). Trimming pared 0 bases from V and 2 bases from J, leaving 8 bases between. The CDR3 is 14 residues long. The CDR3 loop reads CASSLAGHTYEQYF. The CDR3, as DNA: TGTGCCAGCAGCTTAGCGGGACATACCTACGAGCAGTACTTC.

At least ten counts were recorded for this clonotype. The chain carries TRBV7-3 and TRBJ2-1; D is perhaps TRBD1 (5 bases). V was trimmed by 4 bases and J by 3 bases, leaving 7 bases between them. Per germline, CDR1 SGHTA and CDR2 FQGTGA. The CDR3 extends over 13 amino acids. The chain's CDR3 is CASSSTDYNEQFF. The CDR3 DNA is TGTGCCAGCAGCTCGACAGACTACAATGAGCAGTTCTTC.

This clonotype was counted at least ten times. The CDR3 coding sequence is TGCGCCAGCAGCCAGGGACGGCTTAATGAAAAACTGTTTTTT. This codes for CASSQGRLNEKLFF. The rearrangement joins TRBV4-1 to TRBJ1-4; TRBD1 is a possible D gene (5 bases). With 3 bases removed from V and 4 bases from J, the gap between germline ends came to 9 bases. Germline V CDR1 and CDR2: MGHRA, YSYEKL. This CDR3 is 14 amino acids long.

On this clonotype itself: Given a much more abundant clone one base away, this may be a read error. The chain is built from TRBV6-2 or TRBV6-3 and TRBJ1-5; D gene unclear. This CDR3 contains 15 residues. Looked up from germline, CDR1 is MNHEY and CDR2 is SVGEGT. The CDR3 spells CASSSRGLSHQPQHF. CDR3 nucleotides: TGTGCCAGCAGCTCCCGAGGACTTAGCCATCAGCCCCAGCATTTT.

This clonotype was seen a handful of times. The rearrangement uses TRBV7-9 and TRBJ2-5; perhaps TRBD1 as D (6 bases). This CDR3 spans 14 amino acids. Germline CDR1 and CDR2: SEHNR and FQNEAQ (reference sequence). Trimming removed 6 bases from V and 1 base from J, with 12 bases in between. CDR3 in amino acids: CASSLRDIQETQYF. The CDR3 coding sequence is TGTGCCAGCAGTCTCCGGGACATCCAAGAGACCCAGTACTTC.

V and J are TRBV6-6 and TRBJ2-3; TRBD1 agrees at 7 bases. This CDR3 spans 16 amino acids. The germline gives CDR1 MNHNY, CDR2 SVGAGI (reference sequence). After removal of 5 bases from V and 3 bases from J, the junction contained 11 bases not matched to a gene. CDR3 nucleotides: TGTGCCAGCAGTGATGGCAGGGGGTATGGTACAGATACGCAGTATTTT. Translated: CASSDGRGYGTDTQYF.

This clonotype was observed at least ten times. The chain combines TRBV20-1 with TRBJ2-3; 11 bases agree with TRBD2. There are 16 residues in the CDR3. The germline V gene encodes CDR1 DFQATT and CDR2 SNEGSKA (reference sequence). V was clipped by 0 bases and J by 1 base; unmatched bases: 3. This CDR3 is CSAREKGLAGTDTQYF. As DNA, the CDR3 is TGCAGTGCTAGAGAGAAGGGACTAGCGGGCACAGATACGCAGTATTTT.

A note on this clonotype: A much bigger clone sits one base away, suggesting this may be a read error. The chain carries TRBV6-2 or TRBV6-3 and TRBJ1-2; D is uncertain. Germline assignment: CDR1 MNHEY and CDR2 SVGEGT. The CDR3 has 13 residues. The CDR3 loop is CASSYRTGYGHTF. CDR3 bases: TGTGCCAGCAGTTACCGGACTGGCTATGGCCACACCTTC.

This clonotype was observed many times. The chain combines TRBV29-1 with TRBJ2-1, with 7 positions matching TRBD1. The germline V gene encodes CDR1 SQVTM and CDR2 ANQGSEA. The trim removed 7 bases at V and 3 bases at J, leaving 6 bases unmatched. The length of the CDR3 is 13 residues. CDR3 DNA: TGCAGCGGCCGGGACAGCGACTACAATGAGCAGTTCTTC. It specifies CSGRDSDYNEQFF.

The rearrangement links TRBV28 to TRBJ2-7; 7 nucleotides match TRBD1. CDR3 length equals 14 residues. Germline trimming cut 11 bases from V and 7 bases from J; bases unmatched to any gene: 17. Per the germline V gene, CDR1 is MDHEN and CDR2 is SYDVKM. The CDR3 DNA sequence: TGTGCCGGTTCAGGGGGACAGATCTCTTTGGAGCAGTACTTC. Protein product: CAGSGGQISLEQYF.

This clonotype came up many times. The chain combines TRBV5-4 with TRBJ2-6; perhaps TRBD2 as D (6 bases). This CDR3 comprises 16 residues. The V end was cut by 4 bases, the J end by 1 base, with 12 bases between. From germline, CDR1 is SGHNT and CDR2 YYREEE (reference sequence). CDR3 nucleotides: TGTGCCAGCAGCACTGGGGGGAAATCTGGGGCCAACGTCCTGACTTTC. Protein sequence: CASSTGGKSGANVLTF. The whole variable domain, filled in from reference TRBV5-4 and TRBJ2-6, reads ETGVTQSPTHLIKTRGQQVTLRCSSQSGHNTVSWYQQALGQGPQFIFQYYREEENGRGNFPPRFSGLQFPNYSSELNVNALELDDSALYLCASSTGGKSGANVLTFGAGSRLTVL.

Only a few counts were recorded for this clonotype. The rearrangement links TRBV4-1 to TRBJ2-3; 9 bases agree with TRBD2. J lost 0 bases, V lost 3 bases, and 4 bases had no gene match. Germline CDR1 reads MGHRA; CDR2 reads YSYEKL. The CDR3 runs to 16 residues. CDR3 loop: CASSQRGGPSTDTQYF. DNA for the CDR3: TGCGCCAGCAGCCAGCGGGGGGGCCCTAGCACAGATACGCAGTATTTT.

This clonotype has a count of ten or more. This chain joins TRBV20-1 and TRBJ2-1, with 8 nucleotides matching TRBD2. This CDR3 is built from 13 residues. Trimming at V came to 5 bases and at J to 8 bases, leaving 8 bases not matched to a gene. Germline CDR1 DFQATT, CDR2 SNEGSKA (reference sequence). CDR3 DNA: TGCAGTGCTCCCCGGGGGGGCCTGGATGAGCAGTTCTTC. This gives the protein CSAPRGGLDEQFF.

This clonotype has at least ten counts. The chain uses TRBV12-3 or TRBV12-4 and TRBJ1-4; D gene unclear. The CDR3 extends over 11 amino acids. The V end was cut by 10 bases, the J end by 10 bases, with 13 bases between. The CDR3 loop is CANPPGGKLFF. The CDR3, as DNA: TGTGCCAACCCCCCGGGAGGAAAACTGTTTTTT.

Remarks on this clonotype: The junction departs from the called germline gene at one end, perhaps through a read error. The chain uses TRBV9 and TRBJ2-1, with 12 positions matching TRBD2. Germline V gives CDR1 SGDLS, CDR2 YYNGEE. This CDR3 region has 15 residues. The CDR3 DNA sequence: TGTGCTGGCAGCCCGACTAGCGGGAGCTACAATGAGCAGCTCTTC. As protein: CAGSPTSGSYNEQLF.